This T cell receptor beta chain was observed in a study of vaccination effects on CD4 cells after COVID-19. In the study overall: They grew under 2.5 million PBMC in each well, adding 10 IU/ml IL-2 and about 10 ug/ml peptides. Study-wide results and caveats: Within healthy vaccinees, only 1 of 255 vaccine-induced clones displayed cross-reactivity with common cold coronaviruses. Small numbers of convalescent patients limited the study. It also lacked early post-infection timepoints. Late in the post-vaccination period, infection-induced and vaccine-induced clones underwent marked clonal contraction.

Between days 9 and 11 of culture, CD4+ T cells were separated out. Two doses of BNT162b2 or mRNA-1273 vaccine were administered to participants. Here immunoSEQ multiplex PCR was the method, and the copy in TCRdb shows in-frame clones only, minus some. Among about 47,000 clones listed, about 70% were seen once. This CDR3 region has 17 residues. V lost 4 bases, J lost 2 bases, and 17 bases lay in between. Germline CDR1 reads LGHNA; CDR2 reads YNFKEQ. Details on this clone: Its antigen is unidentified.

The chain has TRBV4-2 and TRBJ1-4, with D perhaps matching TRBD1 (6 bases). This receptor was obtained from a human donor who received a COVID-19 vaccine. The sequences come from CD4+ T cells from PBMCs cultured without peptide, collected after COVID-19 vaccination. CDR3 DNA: TGTGCCAGCAGCCGGAAAGTTACAGGGATCACTAATGAAAAACTGTTTTTT. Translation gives CASSRKVTGITNEKLFF.